This T cell receptor (beta chain) was identified in a study of blood T cell repertoires in COVID-19. Study background: PBMCs, B-cell-depleted T cells, or T cells provided the cDNA or gDNA that made up the material.

Repertoires were generated with immunoSEQ multiplex PCR, while TCRdb's copy carries only in-frame clones and drops some. The sample carries roughly 200,000 clones, over 65% recorded once. This clone was seen only a few times. The clonotype originates from an older person with COVID-19, enrolled during active disease. Sequenced material: peripheral blood.

For the CDR3, the DNA is TGTGCCAGCAGTGATGGGTACAGCTCCTACGAGCAGTACTTC. Residues: CASSDGYSSYEQYF. This chain joins TRBV2 and TRBJ2-7; D unclear. Per the germline V gene, CDR1 is SNHLY and CDR2 is FYNNEI. V was trimmed by 3 bases and J by 0 bases, leaving 9 bases between them. The CDR3 has 14 amino acids. The variable domain in full, completed from reference TRBV2 and TRBJ2-7, reads EPEVTQTPSHQVTQMGQEVILRCVPISNHLYFYWYRQILGQKVEFLVSFYNNEISEKSEIFDDQFSVERPDGSNFTLKIRSTKLEDSAMYFCASSDGYSSYEQYFGPGTRLTVT.